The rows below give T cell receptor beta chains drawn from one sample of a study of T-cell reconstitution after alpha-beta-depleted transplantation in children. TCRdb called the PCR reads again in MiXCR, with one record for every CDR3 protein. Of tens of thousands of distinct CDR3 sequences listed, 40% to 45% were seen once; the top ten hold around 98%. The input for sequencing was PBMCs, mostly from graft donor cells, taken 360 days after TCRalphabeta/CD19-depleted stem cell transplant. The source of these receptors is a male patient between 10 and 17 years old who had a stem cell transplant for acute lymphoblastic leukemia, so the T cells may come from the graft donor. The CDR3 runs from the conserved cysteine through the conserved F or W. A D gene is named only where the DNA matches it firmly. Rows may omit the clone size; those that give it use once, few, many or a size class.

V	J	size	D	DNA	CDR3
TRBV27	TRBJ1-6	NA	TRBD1	TGTGCCAGCAGTTTCAACAGGGGTGCGGAAAAAGGGGCCCTCCACTTT	CASSFNRGAEKGALHF
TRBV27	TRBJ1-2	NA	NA	TGTGCCAGCAGTCCCACGGTTTGGACCGAAGCTAACTATGGCTACACCTTC	CASSPTVWTEANYGYTF
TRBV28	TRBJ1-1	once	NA	TGTGCCAGCAGTTATTCCTCACACGGGAACACTGAAGCTTTCTTT	CASSYSSHGNTEAFF
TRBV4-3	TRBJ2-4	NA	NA	TGCGCCAGCAGCCAAGATGCCCCAGGGGTAAACATTCAGTACTTC	CASSQDAPGVNIQYF
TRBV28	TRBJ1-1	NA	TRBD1	TGTGCCAGCAGTATTGAAGGGGGCTCAGTGAGGACTGAAGCTTTCTTT	CASSIEGGSVRTEAFF
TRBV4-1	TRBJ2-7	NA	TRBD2	TGCGCCAGCAGCCAAGATGTGAAGAGACTAGCTCCCTACGAGCAGTACTTC	CASSQDVKRLAPYEQYF
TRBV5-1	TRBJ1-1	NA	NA	TGCGCCAGCAGCTCCCAGGCGGGGAACACTGAAGCTTTCTTT	CASSSQAGNTEAFF
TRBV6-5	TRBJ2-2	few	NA	TGTGCCAGCAGTATACAGGGGCGGGGCACCGGGGAGCTGTTTTTT	CASSIQGRGTGELFF
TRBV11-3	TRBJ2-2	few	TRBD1	TGTGCCAGCAGCAAGCCGGGACAGGGGTCCGGGGAGCTGTTTTTT	CASSKPGQGSGELFF
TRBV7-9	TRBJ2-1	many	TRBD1	TGTGCCAGCAGCTCCGACAGGGGCAATGAGCAGTTCTTC	CASSSDRGNEQFF
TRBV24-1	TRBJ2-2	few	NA	TGTGCCACCAGTGATGGGGAAATGCGGACTCCGCTCACCGGGGAGCTGTTTTTT	CATSDGEMRTPLTGELFF
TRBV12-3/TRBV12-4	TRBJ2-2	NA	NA	TGTGCCAGCACGGCCCCGGCCGGGGAGCTGTTTTTT	CASTAPAGELFF
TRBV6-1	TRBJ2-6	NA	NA	TGTGCCAGCAGTCAGGGACTCCAGACCTTTCCCGTCCTGACTTTC	CASSQGLQTFPVLTF
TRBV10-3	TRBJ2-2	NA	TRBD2	TGTGCCATCAGCTCGGGGGGGCCCACCGGGGAGCTGTTTTTT	CAISSGGPTGELFF
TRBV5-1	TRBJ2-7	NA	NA	TGCGCCAGCAGCTTGGGTGGGGGGGCCACCTACGAGCAGTACTTC	CASSLGGGATYEQYF
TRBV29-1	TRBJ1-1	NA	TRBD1	TGCAGCGTTGAAGATCTGGGACAGGGGATGAACACTGAAGCTTTCTTT	CSVEDLGQGMNTEAFF
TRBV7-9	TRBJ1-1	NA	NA	TGTGCAGGGATTTCTTTGAACACTGAAGCTTTCTTT	CAGISLNTEAFF
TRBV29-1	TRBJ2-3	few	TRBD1	TGCAGCGTTGACCAGGACAGGGTCACAGATACGCAGTATTTT	CSVDQDRVTDTQYF
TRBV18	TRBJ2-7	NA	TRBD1	TGTGCCAGCTCATCCCTTGGACAGGGTTACGAGCAGTACTTC	CASSSLGQGYEQYF
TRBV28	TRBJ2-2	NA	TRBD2	TGTGCCAGCAGTATTCTGGGAGGGGACACCGGGGAGCTGTTTTTT	CASSILGGDTGELFF
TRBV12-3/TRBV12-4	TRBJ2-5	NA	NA	TGTGCCAGCAGTGCCGCTGACTCGCAAGAGACCCAGTACTTC	CASSAADSQETQYF
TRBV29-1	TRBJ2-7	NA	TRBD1	TGCAGCGTTTCTACCGGGACAGTTATCTACGAGCAGTACTTC	CSVSTGTVIYEQYF
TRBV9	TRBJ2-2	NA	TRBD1	TGTGCCAGCAGCGCCCGTGGACAGGGGGCCACCGGGGAGCTGTTTTTT	CASSARGQGATGELFF
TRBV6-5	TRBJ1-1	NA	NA	TGTGCCAGCAGTTACCGGGGGGGCATGAACACTGAAGCTTTCTTT	CASSYRGGMNTEAFF
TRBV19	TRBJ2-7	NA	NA	TGTGCCAGTAGTATAGGGTCAGGCTCCTACGAGCAGTACTTC	CASSIGSGSYEQYF
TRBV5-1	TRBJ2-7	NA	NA	TGCGCCAGCAGCTTGGGAGGGGCCGTGACCTACGAGCAGTACTTC	CASSLGGAVTYEQYF
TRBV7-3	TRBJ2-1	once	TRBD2	TGTGCCAGCAGCGCGACTAGCGGGAGGCTTGGTGAGCAGTTCTTC	CASSATSGRLGEQFF
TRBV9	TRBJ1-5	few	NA	TGTGCCAGCAGCGCCACTCAAGTTTTCCATCAGCCCCAGCATTTT	CASSATQVFHQPQHF
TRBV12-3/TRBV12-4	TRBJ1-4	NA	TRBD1	TGTGCCAGCAGTCTCCCGACGACAGGGAGTGAAAAACTGTTTTTT	CASSLPTTGSEKLFF
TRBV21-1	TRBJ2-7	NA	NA	TGTGCCAGCAGCAAGGGGAGGGTTAGCTCCTACGAGCAGTACTTC	CASSKGRVSSYEQYF
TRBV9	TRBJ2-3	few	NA	TGTGCCAGCAGCGTAGCTGGGGATACGCAGTATTTT	CASSVAGDTQYF
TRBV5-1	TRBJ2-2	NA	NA	TGCGCCAGCAGCTTGATGGATAACACCGGGGAGCTGTTTTTT	CASSLMDNTGELFF
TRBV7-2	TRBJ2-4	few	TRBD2	TGTGCCAGCAGCATCCCCGTGGCGGGGGGCAGAAACATTCAGTACTTC	CASSIPVAGGRNIQYF
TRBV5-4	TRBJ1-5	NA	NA	TGTGCCAGCAGCTTGTCTCCCCATCAGCCCCAGCATTTT	CASSLSPHQPQHF
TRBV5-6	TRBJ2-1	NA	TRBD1	TGTGCCAGCAGCCGGGACAGGGGGATCTACAATGAGCAGTTCTTC	CASSRDRGIYNEQFF
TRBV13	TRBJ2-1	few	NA	TGTGCCAGCAGCTTAGGCCTGAAGGGCAATGAGCAGTTCTTC	CASSLGLKGNEQFF
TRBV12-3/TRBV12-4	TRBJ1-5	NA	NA	TGTGCCAGCAGATCAGACAGGAGCAATCAGCCCCAGCATTTT	CASRSDRSNQPQHF
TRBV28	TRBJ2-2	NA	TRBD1	TGTGCCAGCAGTTTGGCTACAGGGGACACCGGGGAGCTGTTTTTT	CASSLATGDTGELFF
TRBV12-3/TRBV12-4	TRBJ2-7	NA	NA	TGTGCCAGCAGTCCGACGTCGAACGAGCAGTACTTC	CASSPTSNEQYF
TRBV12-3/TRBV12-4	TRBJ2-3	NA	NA	TGTGCCAGCAGTTTCCCACAGGGATCCCCCACAGATACGCAGTATTTT	CASSFPQGSPTDTQYF
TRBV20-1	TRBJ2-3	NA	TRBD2	TGCAGTGCTAGGCTAGCGGGTAGCACAGATACGCAGTATTTT	CSARLAGSTDTQYF
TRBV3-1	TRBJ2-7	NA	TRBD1	TGTGCCAGCAGCCAGGGGACAGACTACGAGCAGTACTTC	CASSQGTDYEQYF
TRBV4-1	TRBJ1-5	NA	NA	TGCGCCAGCAGCCAAGATGCGACCGGGGGTTATCAGCCCCAGCATTTT	CASSQDATGGYQPQHF
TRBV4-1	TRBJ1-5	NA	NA	TGCGCCAGCAGCCAAGAAATCTCGGGGAAGAATCAGCCCCAGCATTTT	CASSQEISGKNQPQHF
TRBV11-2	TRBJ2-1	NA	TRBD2	TGTGCCAGCAGTGACCTAGCGGGGTCGACTCAGGAGCAGTTCTTC	CASSDLAGSTQEQFF
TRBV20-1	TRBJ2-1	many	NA	TGCAGTGCTAGACCCCAGTTAGGGTACAATGAGCAGTTCTTC	CSARPQLGYNEQFF
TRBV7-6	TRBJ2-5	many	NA	TGTGCCAGCAGCCCCCAGAGGGAGACCCAGTACTTC	CASSPQRETQYF
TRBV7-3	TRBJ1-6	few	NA	TGTGCCAGCAGCTTAGATCCGAACCCGACGCCCCTCCACTTT	CASSLDPNPTPLHF
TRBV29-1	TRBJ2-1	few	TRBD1	TGCAGCGTTCAGGGGGCATGGAATGAGCAGTTCTTC	CSVQGAWNEQFF